These 7 T cell receptor beta chains came from one sample sequenced in a study of cytomegalovirus exposure and HLA in healthy donors. PCR employed 60 Vbeta and 13 Jbeta primers. Sequenced by immunoSEQ multiplex PCR; TCRdb stores in-frame clones only, minus some. The table shows fewer than 250,000 clones, with 70% to 80% occurring only once. The sample comprised PBMCs. All receptors come from a male donor in good health and CMV-seropositive.

This clone was counted between two and nine times. The V and J genes are TRBV7-3 and TRBJ2-7; 8 positions match TRBD2. CDR1 and CDR2 from the germline V gene are SGHTA and FQGTGA. The trim removed 1 base at V and 5 bases at J, leaving 10 bases unmatched. CDR3 length: 16 amino acids. CDR3 region: CASSLSGSGSLHEQYF. The CDR3 nucleotides are TGTGCCAGCAGCTTAAGCGGCAGCGGGAGTCTTCACGAGCAGTACTTC. Supplemented by reference TRBV7-3 and TRBJ2-7, the full variable domain reads GAGVSQTPSNKVTEKGKYVELRCDPISGHTALYWYRQSLGQGPEFLIYFQGTGAADDSGLPNDRFFAVRPEGSVSTLKIQRTERGDSAVYLCASSLSGSGSLHEQYFGPGTRLTVT.

This chain uses TRBV9 with TRBJ2-2; 14 bases fit TRBD2. The germline CDR1 and CDR2 sequences are SGDLS and YYNGEE. There are 18 residues in the CDR3. Trimming removed 3 bases from V and 6 bases from J; junction bases left unmatched: 10. In DNA form, the CDR3 reads TGTGCCAGCAGCGCTCACCGGGGACTAGCGGGAGAGTCCGGGGAGCTGTTTTTT. Its translation: CASSAHRGLAGESGELFF.

The genes are TRBV19 and TRBJ2-1; the D gene is possibly TRBD2 (6 bases). V gave up 2 bases and J gave up 4 bases, with 12 bases separating them. The CDR3 consists of 15 residues. Germline lookup yields CDR1 LNHDA and CDR2 SQIVND (reference sequence). The CDR3 DNA reads TGTGCCAGTAGTATAACGGGAGTGGGGTACAATGAGCAGTTCTTC. Amino acids: CASSITGVGYNEQFF.

The chain carries TRBV18 and TRBJ2-2; TRBD2 matches 9 bases. The CDR3 length is 15 residues. J lost 4 bases, V lost 3 bases, and 3 bases had no gene match. Germline CDR1 is KGHSH and CDR2 is LQKENI. Written as DNA, the CDR3 is TGTGCCAGCTCACCCCTAGCGGGACCCACCGGGGAGCTGTTTTTT. Translation: CASSPLAGPTGELFF.

This chain links TRBV6-5 with TRBJ2-7, with D possibly TRBD2 on 6 matching bases. CDR1 MNHEY and CDR2 SVGAGI come from the germline V gene. V was pared by 6 bases and J by 0 bases, with 9 bases between. The length of the CDR3 is 13 residues. CDR3: CASRGAGSYEQYF. CDR3 DNA sequence: TGTGCCAGCAGAGGAGCGGGCTCCTACGAGCAGTACTTC.

This clone was counted a few times. CDR3 residues: CASSLTGFSNQPQHF. The CDR3 nucleotides are TGTGCCAGCAGCTTGACAGGTTTCAGCAATCAGCCCCAGCATTTT. The rearrangement joins TRBV7-2 to TRBJ1-5; D perhaps matches TRBD1 (6 bases). Germline values: CDR1 SGHTA, CDR2 FQGNSA. The V end was cut by 3 bases, the J end by 1 base, with 10 bases between. The CDR3 totals 15 residues.

DNA for the CDR3: TGTGCCAGTAGTGGGGGGGGCAGGGGGCAATCTGGGGCCAACGTCCTGACTTTC. Residues: CASSGGGRGQSGANVLTF. This chain joins TRBV19 and TRBJ2-6; weak D call: TRBD1 (8 bases). CDR3 size: 18 residues. Trimming pared 5 bases from V and 1 base from J, leaving 18 bases between. Germline lookup yields CDR1 LNHDA and CDR2 SQIVND (reference sequence).